This TCR beta chain emerged from a study of circulating and synovial CD4+ cells in juvenile arthritis. Germline V gene sequence: CDR1 SGDLS, CDR2 YYNGEE. The ends were cut back, 1 base at V and 4 bases at J, with 18 bases in the middle. The CDR3 has 16 residues. Comment on this clone: Its antigen is as yet unknown.

The study, taken as a whole, reports: CPL and bulk CD4 samples differed at least tenfold in T cell genomes.

Donors were patients with active juvenile idiopathic arthritis. Here immunoSEQ multiplex PCR was the method, and the copy in TCRdb shows in-frame clones only, minus some. The profile shows under 40,000 clones, 85% to 95% of them singletons. Specimen: CD4+ T cells from blood. This sequence was found in a human donor with juvenile idiopathic arthritis. The rearrangement joins TRBV9 to TRBJ2-7, with D tentatively TRBD1 (6 bases). The CDR3 DNA follows: TGTGCCAGCAGCGTATCCCCACGGACAGCGCTATACGAGCAGTACTTC. Residues: CASSVSPRTALYEQYF. The full variable domain, with the rest looked up from reference TRBV9 and TRBJ2-7, is DSGVTQTPKHLITATGQRVTLRCSPRSGDLSVYWYQQSLDQGLQFLIQYYNGEERAKGNILERFSAQQFPDLHSELNLSSLELGDSALYFCASSVSPRTALYEQYFGPGTRLTVT.